The 27 T cell receptor beta chains given below trace back to one sample, sequenced in a study of early T cells in non-severe SARS-CoV-2 infection. TCRdb redid the calling of the 5' RACE reads with MiXCR, one entry per CDR3 protein. The sample has about 58,000 distinct CDR3 sequences; more than 9.5% are singletons. What was sequenced was whole blood. The origin of the receptors is an adult who was a healthcare worker with PCR-confirmed SARS-CoV-2 infection or an uninfected control (not recorded which).

This clonotype appeared a few times. A junction boundary mismatches the germline segment, possibly from a read error. The rearrangement uses TRBV4-2 and TRBJ2-1, with 11 bases fitting TRBD2. This CDR3 is 15 amino acids long. Germline CDR1 reads LGHNA; CDR2 reads YNFKEQ. In nucleotides, the CDR3 is TGTGTCAGCAGCCCCACTAGCGGGAGTAGTCCTGAGCAGTTCTTC. Translated, it gives CVSSPTSGSSPEQFF.

This clonotype was detected many times. This rearrangement joins TRBV6-5 to TRBJ2-2; D not resolved. Germline V gene data show CDR1 as MNHEY and CDR2 as SVGAGI. The ends were cut back, 2 bases at V and 3 bases at J, with 13 bases in the middle. The CDR3 totals 16 residues. In DNA, the CDR3 is TGTGCCAGCAGTTACCAATTATCGTTAGACACCGGGGAGCTGTTTTTT. It yields the protein CASSYQLSLDTGELFF.

This clonotype was seen more than once but under ten times. The CDR3 DNA follows: TGTGCCAGCGCCCTAGCGGGAGATCTTAACAATGAGCAGTTCTTC. This codes for CASALAGDLNNEQFF. V and J are TRBV11-3 and TRBJ2-1; TRBD2 matches at 10 bases. V dropped 8 bases and J dropped 5; count of bases not matched to a gene: 9. CDR3 size: 15 residues. CDR1 SGHNT and CDR2 YENEEA come from the germline V gene.

The chain carries TRBV7-8 and TRBJ2-7; D gene uncertain. The ends were cut back, 5 bases at V and 0 bases at J, with 17 bases in the middle. The CDR3 loop spans 16 amino acids. Germline V gene data show CDR1 as SGHVS and CDR2 as FQNEAQ. The CDR3 sequence: CASSVGPQKSSYEQYF. As DNA, the CDR3 is TGTGCCAGCAGCGTCGGTCCACAAAAGAGCTCCTACGAGCAGTACTTC.

The chain recombines TRBV5-1 with TRBJ2-1, with D maybe TRBD1 (6 bases). This CDR3 comprises 14 residues. Germline CDR1 SGHRS, CDR2 YFSETQ. V lost 0 bases and J 2 bases, leaving 6 bases between the germline ends. The CDR3 protein is CASSLGQAYNEQFF. CDR3 nucleotides: TGCGCCAGCAGCTTGGGACAGGCCTACAATGAGCAGTTCTTC.

This clonotype was recorded many times. This chain uses TRBV27 with TRBJ1-5; D gene uncertain. Germline V gene data show CDR1 as MNHEY and CDR2 as SMNVEV (reference sequence). V was pared by 5 bases and J by 4 bases, with 15 bases between. The CDR3 sequence is 15 residues long. Here the CDR3 DNA reads TGTGCCAGCAGTGCGACGGTCCGTGGGAATCAGCCCCAGCATTTT. It encodes CASSATVRGNQPQHF.

This clonotype has a count of ten or more. The V gene is TRBV29-1, the J gene TRBJ1-5, with 9 bases lining up with TRBD1. The germline V gene encodes CDR1 SQVTM and CDR2 ANQGSEA. The CDR3 has 13 residues. The ends lost 6 bases at V and 3 bases at J; junction bases unmatched: 3. CDR3 DNA: TGCAGCGTGCGGACAGGGGACAATCAGCCCCAGCATTTT. It yields the protein CSVRTGDNQPQHF.

Written as DNA, the CDR3 is TGTGCCAGCCCGTATCAGCCCCAGCATTTT. This translates into CASPYQPQHF. This sequence joins TRBV25-1 and TRBJ1-5; no definite D call. V shed 8 bases and J shed 5 bases, with 4 bases lying between them. CDR1 is MGHDK, CDR2 SYGVNS, per germline. The CDR3 spans 10 residues.

This clonotype occurred many times. The chain is built from TRBV12-3 or TRBV12-4 and TRBJ1-1; D might be TRBD1 (5 bases). V gave up 6 bases and J gave up 7 bases, with 21 bases separating them. The CDR3 runs to 15 residues. CDR3 nucleotides: TGTGCCAGCAGCCTAGACAGAACTGTTCCATATGAAGCTTTCTTT. Residues: CASSLDRTVPYEAFF.

Many counts were recorded for this clonotype. The V call is TRBV12-3 or TRBV12-4, the J call TRBJ2-1; D is possibly TRBD2 (6 bases). V lost 5 bases to trimming and J lost 9 bases, with 14 bases between them. This CDR3 has 13 residues. CDR3 sequence (DNA): TGTGCCAGCAGTGTGGGCGGGAATGGTGAGCAGTTCTTC. Its translation: CASSVGGNGEQFF.

The chain joins TRBV11-2 to TRBJ2-7; D uncertain. Per germline, CDR1 SGHAT and CDR2 FQNNGV. V dropped 0 bases and J dropped 3 bases, with 12 bases sitting between them. The CDR3 has 15 amino acids. This chain's CDR3 is CASSLDPGHLYEQYF. In nucleotides, the CDR3 is TGTGCCAGCAGCTTAGATCCAGGCCACCTCTACGAGCAGTACTTC.

Only a few counts were recorded for this clonotype. The chain has TRBV29-1 and TRBJ2-1; 8 bases match TRBD2. Looked up from germline, CDR1 is SQVTM and CDR2 is ANQGSEA. CDR3 length equals 15 residues. J was trimmed by 4 bases and V by 3 bases; bases with no gene match: 8. CDR3 DNA: TGCAGCGTTGATCGGCGGGGGGAGACTTACAATGAGCAGTTCTTC. This translates into CSVDRRGETYNEQFF.

The rearrangement joins TRBV7-2 to TRBJ1-2; tentatively, D is TRBD1 (5 bases). Trimming left V 0 bases short and J 6 bases short, with 5 bases between. The germline V gene encodes CDR1 SGHTA and CDR2 FQGNSA. The CDR3 is 12 amino acids. The DNA for the CDR3 is TGTGCCAGCAGCTTAGCGGGGGATGGCTACACCTTC. Translation gives CASSLAGDGYTF.

In this sample, this clonotype turned up a few times. This sequence joins TRBV6-1 and TRBJ2-7; weak D call: TRBD1 (5 bases). Trimming took off 1 base at V and 3 bases at J, with 13 bases between the two ends. CDR3 length: 15 residues. Per germline, CDR1 MNHNS and CDR2 SASEGT. The CDR3 reads CASSEGLSRDYEQYF. The CDR3 bases are TGTGCCAGCAGTGAAGGTCTAAGCAGGGACTACGAGCAGTACTTC.

This chain uses TRBV20-1 with TRBJ1-5, with D tentatively TRBD1 (5 bases). The germline CDR1 and CDR2 sequences are DFQATT and SNEGSKA (reference sequence). This CDR3 region has 14 residues. Trimming took 0 bases from V and 7 from J, leaving 13 bases between them. The CDR3: CSARDAGGSQPQHF. The CDR3 DNA follows: TGCAGTGCTAGAGATGCGGGGGGAAGCCAGCCCCAGCATTTT.

This rearrangement joins TRBV9 to TRBJ1-1, with D tentatively TRBD1 (5 bases). In germline, CDR1 is SGDLS, CDR2 YYNGEE. This CDR3 spans 15 amino acids. Trimming took 0 bases from V and 0 from J, leaving 9 bases between them. In nucleotides, the CDR3 is TGTGCCAGCAGCGTAGCTGGGACGTTGAACACTGAAGCTTTCTTT. It codes for CASSVAGTLNTEAFF.

This clonotype was seen a handful of times. V usage is TRBV3-1 and J usage is TRBJ2-5; D not certain. Germline assignment: CDR1 LGHDT and CDR2 YNNKEL (reference sequence). The CDR3 is 14 amino acids. Trimming pared 0 bases from V and 7 bases from J, leaving 12 bases between. The CDR3 nucleotides read TGTGCCAGCAGCCAAGATGGTCCCACGAGGACCCAGTACTTC. This sequence encodes CASSQDGPTRTQYF.

Only a few counts were recorded for this clonotype. The chain couples TRBV7-9 to TRBJ2-7; D perhaps matches TRBD1 (6 bases). V was trimmed by 1 base and J by 2 bases, leaving 9 bases between them. This CDR3 is 14 amino acids long. Germline loops: CDR1 SEHNR, CDR2 FQNEAQ (reference sequence). Written as DNA, the CDR3 is TGTGCCAGCAGCTTAGTCCAGGGGACCTACGAGCAGTACTTC. This encodes CASSLVQGTYEQYF.

The chain joins TRBV20-1 to TRBJ2-5, with 11 bases identical to TRBD2. This CDR3 comprises 15 residues. The J segment lost 3 bases and the V segment lost 0 bases, leaving 3 bases of the junction unmatched. Germline V gene data show CDR1 as DFQATT and CDR2 as SNEGSKA (reference sequence). The CDR3 bases are TGCAGTGCTAGAGATCCACTAGCGGGGGAAGAGACCCAGTACTTC. It specifies CSARDPLAGEETQYF.

This clonotype occurred a few times. The V call is TRBV7-6, the J call TRBJ1-6; no firm D call. Germline assignment: CDR1 SGHVS and CDR2 FNYEAQ. Trimming took off 1 base at V and 7 bases at J, with 5 bases between the two ends. The CDR3 has 13 residues. The CDR3 bases are TGTGCCAGCAGCTTAGAAGCGAATTCACCCCTCCACTTT. Translation: CASSLEANSPLHF.

The J gene is TRBJ2-7, the V gene TRBV20-1; weak D call: TRBD1 (5 bases). The CDR3 extends over 14 amino acids. V was trimmed by 6 bases and J by 2 bases, leaving 17 bases between them. Germline-derived CDR1 and CDR2 are DFQATT and SNEGSKA (reference sequence). DNA of the CDR3: TGCAGTGCCTCTGGGATCAGGGCTCCCTACGAGCAGTACTTC. It encodes CSASGIRAPYEQYF.

This chain links TRBV6-1 with TRBJ1-2, with 7 positions matching TRBD1. The CDR3 totals 14 residues. V lost 8 bases and J lost 3; bases outside the gene matches: 9. Germline CDR1 MNHNS, CDR2 SASEGT. The CDR3 is CASVWGQQDYGYTF. Here the CDR3 DNA reads TGTGCCAGCGTTTGGGGACAGCAAGACTATGGCTACACCTTC.

This chain connects TRBV6-6 to TRBJ2-7; D unclear. V was cut by 0 bases and J by 4 bases, with 22 bases left in between. This CDR3 has 18 residues. Germline V gene lookup returns CDR1 MNHNY and CDR2 SVGAGI (reference sequence). The CDR3 DNA follows: TGTGCCAGCAGTTACTCCTGGGCAGGCGCCCAATTCTCTTACGAGCAGTACTTC. This gives the protein CASSYSWAGAQFSYEQYF.

This clonotype was seen many times. This chain joins TRBV7-2 and TRBJ2-1; 8 nucleotides align to TRBD1. Germline V gene data show CDR1 as SGHTA and CDR2 as FQGNSA. With V trimmed by 3 bases and J by 4 bases, 2 bases remained unmatched. This CDR3 has 14 residues. The CDR3 loop is CASSFGDRYNEQFF. The CDR3 DNA reads TGTGCCAGCAGCTTTGGGGACAGGTACAATGAGCAGTTCTTC.

The chain joins TRBV7-9 to TRBJ2-1; 7 positions match TRBD2. V gave up 1 base and J gave up 7 bases; unmatched junction bases: 13. In germline, CDR1 is SEHNR, CDR2 FQNEAQ (reference sequence). The CDR3 sequence is 17 residues long. The CDR3 DNA reads TGTGCCAGCAGCTTAGGAGGGCCAGCGGGGACCAGGAATGAGCAGTTCTTC. It codes for CASSLGGPAGTRNEQFF. The complete variable domain, with remaining parts taken from reference TRBV7-9 and TRBJ2-1, reads DTGVSQNPRHKITKRGQNVTFRCDPISEHNRLYWYRQTLGQGPEFLTYFQNEAQLEKSRLLSDRFSAERPKGSFSTLEIQRTEQGDSAMYLCASSLGGPAGTRNEQFFGPGTRLTVL.

This clonotype was picked up many times. The V and J genes are TRBV20-1 and TRBJ2-5; possible D gene TRBD2, 5 bases. CDR1 DFQATT and CDR2 SNEGSKA come from the germline V gene (reference sequence). The CDR3 has 14 amino acids. With 6 bases removed from V and 5 bases from J, the gap between germline ends came to 19 bases. The CDR3 loop is CSAETRTAEETQYF. For the CDR3, the DNA is TGCAGTGCCGAGACACGGACTGCGGAGGAGACCCAGTACTTC.

This clonotype was recorded at least ten times. This chain connects TRBV7-9 to TRBJ1-5; no clear D. V was shortened by 6 bases and J by 4 bases, with 7 bases between the two germline ends. The CDR3 totals 12 residues. The germline V gene has CDR1 SEHNR and CDR2 FQNEAQ (reference sequence). The CDR3 DNA reads TGTGCCAGCAGGGACGGGAATCAGCCCCAGCATTTT. Amino acids: CASRDGNQPQHF.